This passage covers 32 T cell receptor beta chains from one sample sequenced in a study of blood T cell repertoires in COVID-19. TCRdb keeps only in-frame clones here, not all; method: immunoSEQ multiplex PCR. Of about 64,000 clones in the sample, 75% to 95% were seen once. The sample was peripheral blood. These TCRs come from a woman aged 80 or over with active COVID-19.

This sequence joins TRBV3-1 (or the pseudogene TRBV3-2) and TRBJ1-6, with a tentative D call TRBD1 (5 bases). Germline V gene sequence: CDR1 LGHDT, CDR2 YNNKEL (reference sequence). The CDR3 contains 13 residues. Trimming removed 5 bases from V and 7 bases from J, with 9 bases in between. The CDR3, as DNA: TGTGCCAGCAGCGATTCAGGGAATTCACCCCTCCACTTT. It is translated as CASSDSGNSPLHF.

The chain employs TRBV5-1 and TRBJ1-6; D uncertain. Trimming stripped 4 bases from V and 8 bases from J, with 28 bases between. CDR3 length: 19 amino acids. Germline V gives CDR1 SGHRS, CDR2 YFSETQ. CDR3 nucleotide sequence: TGCGCCAGCAGCAGAAACCCTAGCCCCGCGGGCCATGTGGATTCACCCCTCCACTTT. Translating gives CASSRNPSPAGHVDSPLHF.

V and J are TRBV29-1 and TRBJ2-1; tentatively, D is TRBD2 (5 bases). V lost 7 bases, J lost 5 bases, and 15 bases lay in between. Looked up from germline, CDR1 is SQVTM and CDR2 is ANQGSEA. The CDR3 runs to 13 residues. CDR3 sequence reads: CSGTDWTDNEQFF. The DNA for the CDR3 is TGCAGCGGAACGGACTGGACCGACAATGAGCAGTTCTTC.

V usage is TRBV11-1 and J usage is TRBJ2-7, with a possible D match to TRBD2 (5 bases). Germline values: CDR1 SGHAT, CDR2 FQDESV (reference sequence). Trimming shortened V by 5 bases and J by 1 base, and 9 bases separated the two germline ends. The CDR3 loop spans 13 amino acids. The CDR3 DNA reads TGTGCCAGCAGCCCACTAGATTCCTACGAGCAGTACTTC. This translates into CASSPLDSYEQYF. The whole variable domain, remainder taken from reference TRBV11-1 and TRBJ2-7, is EAEVAQSPRYKITEKSQAVAFWCDPISGHATLYWYRQILGQGPELLVQFQDESVVDDSQLPKDRFSAERLKGVDSTLKIQPAELGDSAMYLCASSPLDSYEQYFGPGTRLTVT.

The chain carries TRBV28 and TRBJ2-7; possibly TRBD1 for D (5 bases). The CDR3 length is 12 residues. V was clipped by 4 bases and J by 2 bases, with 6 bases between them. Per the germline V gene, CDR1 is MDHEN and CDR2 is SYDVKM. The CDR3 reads CASSSTAYEQYV. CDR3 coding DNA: TGTGCCAGCAGTTCGACAGCCTACGAGCAGTACGTC.

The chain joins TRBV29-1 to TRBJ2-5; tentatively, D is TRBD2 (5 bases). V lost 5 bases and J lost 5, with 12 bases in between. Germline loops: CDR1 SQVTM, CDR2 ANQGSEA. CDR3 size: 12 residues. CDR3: CSVPSGWETQYF. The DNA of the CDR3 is TGCAGCGTTCCTTCGGGGTGGGAGACCCAGTACTTC.

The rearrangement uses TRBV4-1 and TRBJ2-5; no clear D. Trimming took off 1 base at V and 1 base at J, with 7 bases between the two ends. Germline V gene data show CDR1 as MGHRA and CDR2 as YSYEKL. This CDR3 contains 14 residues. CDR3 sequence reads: CASSQVQSQETQYF. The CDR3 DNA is TGCGCCAGCAGCCAAGTACAGTCCCAAGAGACCCAGTACTTC.

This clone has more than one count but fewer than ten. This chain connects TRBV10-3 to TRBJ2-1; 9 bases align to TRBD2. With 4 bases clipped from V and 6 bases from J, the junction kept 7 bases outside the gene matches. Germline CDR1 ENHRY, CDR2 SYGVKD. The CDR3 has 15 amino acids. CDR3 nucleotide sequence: TGTGCCATCAGTGTCGCGGGGGGGCCGGGCAATGAGCAGTTCTTC. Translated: CAISVAGGPGNEQFF.

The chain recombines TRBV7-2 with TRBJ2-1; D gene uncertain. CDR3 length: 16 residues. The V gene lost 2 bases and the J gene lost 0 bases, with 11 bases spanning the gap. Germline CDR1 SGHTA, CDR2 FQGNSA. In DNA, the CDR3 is TGTGCCAGCAGCTTAACTCGAGGAGTCTCCTACAATGAGCAGTTCTTC. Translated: CASSLTRGVSYNEQFF.

CDR3 nucleotides: TGTGCCAGCAGTTTGTCCGCCGGGGAGCTGTTTTTT. The encoded protein is CASSLSAGELFF. J is TRBJ2-2 and V is TRBV12-3 or TRBV12-4, with D uncertain. V was clipped by 3 bases and J by 6 bases, with 5 bases between them. The CDR3 length is 12 residues.

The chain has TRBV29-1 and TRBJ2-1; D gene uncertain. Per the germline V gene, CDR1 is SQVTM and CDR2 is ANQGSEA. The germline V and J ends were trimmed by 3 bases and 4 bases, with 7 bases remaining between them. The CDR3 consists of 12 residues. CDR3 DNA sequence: TGCAGCGTTGAGGCAGTTTACAATGAGCAGTTCTTC. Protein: CSVEAVYNEQFF.

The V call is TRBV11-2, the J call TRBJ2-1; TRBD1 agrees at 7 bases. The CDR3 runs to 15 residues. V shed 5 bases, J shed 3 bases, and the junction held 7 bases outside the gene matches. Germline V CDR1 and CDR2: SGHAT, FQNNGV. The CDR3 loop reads CASSRGGLVYNEQFF. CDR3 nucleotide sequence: TGTGCCAGCAGCCGAGGGGGCCTGGTCTACAATGAGCAGTTCTTC.

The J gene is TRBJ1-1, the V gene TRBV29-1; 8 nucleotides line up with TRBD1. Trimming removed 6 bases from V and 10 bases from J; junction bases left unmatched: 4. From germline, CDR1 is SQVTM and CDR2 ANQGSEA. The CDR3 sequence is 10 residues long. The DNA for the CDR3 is TGCAGCGTGAGGACAGGGACAGCTTTCTTT. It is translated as CSVRTGTAFF.

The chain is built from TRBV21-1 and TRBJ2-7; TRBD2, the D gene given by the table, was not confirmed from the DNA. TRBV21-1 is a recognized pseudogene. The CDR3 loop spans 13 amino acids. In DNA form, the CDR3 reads TGTGCCAGCGTTCGGGGAGGGGACTACGAGCAGTACTTC. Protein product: CASVRGGDYEQYF.

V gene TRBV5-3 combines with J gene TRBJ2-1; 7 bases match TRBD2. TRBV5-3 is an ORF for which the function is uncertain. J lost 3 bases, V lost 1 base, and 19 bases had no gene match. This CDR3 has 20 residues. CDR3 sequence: CARSLLEPSGFIAYYNEQFF. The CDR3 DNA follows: TGTGCCAGAAGCTTGCTGGAGCCTAGCGGCTTTATAGCGTACTACAATGAGCAGTTCTTC.

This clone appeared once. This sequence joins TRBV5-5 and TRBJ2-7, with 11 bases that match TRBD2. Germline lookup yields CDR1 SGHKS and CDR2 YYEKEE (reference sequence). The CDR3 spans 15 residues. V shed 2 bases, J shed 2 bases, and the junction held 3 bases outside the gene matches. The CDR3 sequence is CASSLTSGGPYEQYV. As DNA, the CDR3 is TGTGCCAGCAGCTTAACTAGCGGGGGTCCCTACGAGCAGTACGTC.

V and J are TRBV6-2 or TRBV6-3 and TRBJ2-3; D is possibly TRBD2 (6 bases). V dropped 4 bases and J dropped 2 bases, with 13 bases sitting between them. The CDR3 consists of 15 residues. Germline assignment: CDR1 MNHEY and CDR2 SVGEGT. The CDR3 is CASSFSGGATDTQYF. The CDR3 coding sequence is TGTGCCAGCAGTTTCAGCGGAGGGGCCACAGATACGCAGTATTTT.

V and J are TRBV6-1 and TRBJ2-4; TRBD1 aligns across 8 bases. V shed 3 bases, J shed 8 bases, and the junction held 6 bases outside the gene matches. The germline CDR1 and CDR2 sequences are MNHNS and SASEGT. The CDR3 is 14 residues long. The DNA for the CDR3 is TGTGCCAGCAGTGATACAGGGGGTCGGGACATTCAGTACTTC. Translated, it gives CASSDTGGRDIQYF.

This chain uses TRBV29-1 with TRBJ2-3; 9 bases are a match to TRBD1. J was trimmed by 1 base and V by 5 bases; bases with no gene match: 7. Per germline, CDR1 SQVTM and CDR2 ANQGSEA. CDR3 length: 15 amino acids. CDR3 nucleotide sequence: TGCAGCGTTACTACAGGGGGCTGGGGCACAGATACGCAGTATTTT. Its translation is CSVTTGGWGTDTQYF.

For the CDR3, the DNA is TGTGCCATCAGTGAGCGGCGACAGGGAGCTGGGGCCAACGTCCTGACTTTC. Translation gives CAISERRQGAGANVLTF. The V and J genes are TRBV10-3 and TRBJ2-6; 7 nucleotides agree with TRBD1. The V segment lost 2 bases and the J segment 2 bases; nucleotides outside the gene matches: 6. This CDR3 region has 17 residues. Germline V CDR1 and CDR2: ENHRY, SYGVKD.

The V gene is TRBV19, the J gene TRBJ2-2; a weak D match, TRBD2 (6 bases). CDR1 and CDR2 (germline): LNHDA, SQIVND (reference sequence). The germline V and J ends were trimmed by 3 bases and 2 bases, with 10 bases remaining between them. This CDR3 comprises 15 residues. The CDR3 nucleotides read TGTGCCAGTAGTATCGGCGGGGCTAACACCGGGGAGCTGTTTTTT. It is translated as CASSIGGANTGELFF.

CDR3 protein: CASSIGQGTEAFF. CDR3 nucleotide sequence: TGTGCCAGTAGTATAGGGCAGGGAACTGAAGCTTTCTTT. The chain couples TRBV19 to TRBJ1-1, with D tentatively TRBD1 (5 bases). Trimming shortened V by 1 base and J by 5 bases, and 8 bases separated the two germline ends. The CDR3 length is 13 residues. Germline lookup yields CDR1 LNHDA and CDR2 SQIVND (reference sequence).

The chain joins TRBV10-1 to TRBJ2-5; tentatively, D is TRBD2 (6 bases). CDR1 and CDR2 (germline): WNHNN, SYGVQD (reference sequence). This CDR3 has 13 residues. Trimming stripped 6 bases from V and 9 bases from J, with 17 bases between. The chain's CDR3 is CASRPGGDGAQYF. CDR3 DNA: TGCGCCAGCAGACCTGGAGGGGACGGGGCCCAGTACTTC.

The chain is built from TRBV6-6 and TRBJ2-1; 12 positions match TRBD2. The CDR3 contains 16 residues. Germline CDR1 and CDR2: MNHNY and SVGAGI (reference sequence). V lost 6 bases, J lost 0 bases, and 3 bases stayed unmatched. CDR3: CASRASGGASYNEQFF. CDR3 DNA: TGTGCCAGCAGGGCTAGCGGGGGGGCCTCCTACAATGAGCAGTTCTTC.

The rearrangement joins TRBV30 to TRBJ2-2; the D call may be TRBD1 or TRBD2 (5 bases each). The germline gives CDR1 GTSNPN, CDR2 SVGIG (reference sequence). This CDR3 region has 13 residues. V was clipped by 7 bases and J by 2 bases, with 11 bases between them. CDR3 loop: CASRGLNTGELFF. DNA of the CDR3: TGTGCCTCGAGGGGCCTAAACACCGGGGAGCTGTTTTTT.

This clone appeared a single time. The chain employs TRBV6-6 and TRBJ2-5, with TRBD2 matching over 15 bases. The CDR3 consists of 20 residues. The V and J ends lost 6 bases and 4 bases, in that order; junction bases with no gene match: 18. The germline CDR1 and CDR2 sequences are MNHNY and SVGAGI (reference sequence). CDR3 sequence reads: CASSPGLAGGRGHLGETQYF. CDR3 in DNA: TGTGCCAGCAGCCCCGGACTAGCGGGGGGGCGGGGCCATTTGGGAGAGACCCAGTACTTC.

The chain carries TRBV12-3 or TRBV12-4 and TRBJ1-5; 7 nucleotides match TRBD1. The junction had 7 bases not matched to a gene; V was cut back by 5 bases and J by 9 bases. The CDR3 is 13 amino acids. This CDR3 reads CASSDREGGPQHF. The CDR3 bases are TGTGCCAGCAGTGACAGGGAAGGAGGGCCCCAGCATTTT.

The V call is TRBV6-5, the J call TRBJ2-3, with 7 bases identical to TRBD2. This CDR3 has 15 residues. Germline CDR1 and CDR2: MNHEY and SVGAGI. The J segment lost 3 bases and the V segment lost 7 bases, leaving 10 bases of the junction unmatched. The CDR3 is CASKKLASATDTQYF. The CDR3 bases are TGTGCCAGCAAAAAACTAGCGTCTGCGACAGATACGCAGTATTTT.

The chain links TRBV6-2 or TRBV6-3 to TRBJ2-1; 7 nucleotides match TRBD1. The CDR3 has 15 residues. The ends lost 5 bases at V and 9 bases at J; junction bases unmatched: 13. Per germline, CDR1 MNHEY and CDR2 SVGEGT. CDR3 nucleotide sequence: TGTGCCAGCAGTACCCGGACAGGAAGCTGGGGTGAGCAGTTCTTC. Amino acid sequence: CASSTRTGSWGEQFF.

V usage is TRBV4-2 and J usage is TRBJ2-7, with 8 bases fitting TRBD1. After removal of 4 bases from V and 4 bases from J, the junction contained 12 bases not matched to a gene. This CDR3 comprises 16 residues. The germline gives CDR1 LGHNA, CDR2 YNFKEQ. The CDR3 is CASSPGDRPELYEQYF. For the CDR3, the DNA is TGTGCCAGCAGCCCCGGGGACAGGCCCGAGTTATACGAGCAGTACTTC.

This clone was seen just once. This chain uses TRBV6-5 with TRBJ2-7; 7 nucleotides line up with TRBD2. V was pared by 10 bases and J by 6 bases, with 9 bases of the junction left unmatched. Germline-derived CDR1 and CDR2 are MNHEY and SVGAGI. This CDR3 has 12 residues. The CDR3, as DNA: TGTGCCACGGGGGAGGGTGGGTCCGAGCAGTACTTC. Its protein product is CATGEGGSEQYF.

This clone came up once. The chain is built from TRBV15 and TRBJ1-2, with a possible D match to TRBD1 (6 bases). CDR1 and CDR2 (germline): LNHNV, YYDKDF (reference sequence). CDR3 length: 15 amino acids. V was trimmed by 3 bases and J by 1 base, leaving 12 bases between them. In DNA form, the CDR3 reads TGTGCCACCAGCAGCGGGACAAGCTATAACTATGGCTACACCTTC. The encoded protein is CATSSGTSYNYGYTF.